These T cell receptor beta chains were read from a single sample in a study of cytomegalovirus exposure and HLA in healthy donors. Sequencing used immunoSEQ multiplex PCR; TCRdb keeps in-frame clones, though not all of them. The sample shows approximately 110,000 clones, 94% of them seen only once. Source material: PBMCs. These TCRs come from a woman between 18 and 29 years old in good health and CMV-seronegative. Both conserved end residues are part of each CDR3.

V: TRBV2; J: TRBJ1-2; CDR3: CASQGGQGAYGYTF
V: TRBV19; J: TRBJ2-5; CDR3: CASSPSGAETQYF
V: TRBV30; J: TRBJ1-3; CDR3: CACKSLGNTIYF
V: TRBV15; J: TRBJ2-7; CDR3: CATSSEGDRGRREQYF
V: TRBV9; J: TRBJ2-3; CDR3: CASSLTSGSADTQYF
V: TRBV7-3; J: TRBJ1-3; CDR3: CASSLTGRDTIYF
V: TRBV19; J: TRBJ2-5; CDR3: CASSVRETQYF
V: TRBV27; J: TRBJ2-1; CDR3: CASTKREDLAEQFF
V: TRBV2; J: TRBJ1-2; CDR3: CASSEVGQRQNYGYTF
V: TRBV5-1; J: TRBJ1-5; CDR3: CASSRGTGGNQPQHF
V: TRBV11-2; J: TRBJ1-2; CDR3: CASSPNQGYTF
V: TRBV7-3; J: TRBJ2-6; CDR3: CASSRAPGTANSGANVLTF
V: TRBV7-3; J: TRBJ2-2; CDR3: CASSLGVNTGELFF
V: TRBV2; J: TRBJ2-3; CDR3: CASSDYYLTDTQYF
V: TRBV6-1; J: TRBJ2-3; CDR3: CASSESSGRLYTQYF
V: TRBV6-5; J: TRBJ2-1; CDR3: CASSYLAGGPNEQFF
V: TRBV4-1; J: TRBJ1-1; CDR3: CASSQGGILGWSEAFF
V: TRBV5-6; J: TRBJ2-3; CDR3: CASSSMTSGDTQYF
V: TRBV30; J: TRBJ2-1; CDR3: CAWTSGSHNEQFF
V: TRBV6-6; J: TRBJ2-3; CDR3: CAGMGQGTDTQYF
V: TRBV6-4; J: TRBJ1-1; CDR3: CASSGPMGARTEAFF
V: TRBV5-1; J: TRBJ2-7; CDR3: CASSSRSGDDEQYF
V: TRBV14; J: TRBJ2-7; CDR3: CASRGTGSGAAQYF
V: TRBV28; J: TRBJ1-2; CDR3: CASSLSGTHYGYTF
V: TRBV7-9; J: TRBJ2-7; CDR3: CASSTQTGYEQYF
V: TRBV7-3; J: TRBJ2-5; CDR3: CASSPTGASETQYF
V: TRBV12-5; J: TRBJ1-4; CDR3: CASKKGANEKLFF
V: TRBV5-1; J: TRBJ1-1; CDR3: CASSTGQQNTEAFF
V: TRBV21-1; J: TRBJ1-2; CDR3: CASRDSFCDRANYGYTF
V: TRBV5-1; J: TRBJ2-7; CDR3: CASSWRGTGRYEQYF
V: TRBV27; J: TRBJ1-5; CDR3: CASSPAGSQPQHF
V: TRBV30; J: TRBJ2-5; CDR3: CAVGATRPETQYF
V: TRBV5-6; J: TRBJ2-3; CDR3: CASSLEGRGIRDTQYF
V: TRBV6-5; J: TRBJ2-2; CDR3: CASSYLAGSGELFF
V: TRBV5-1; J: TRBJ1-4; CDR3: CASNSGDRNNEKLFF
V: TRBV6-6; J: TRBJ1-5; CDR3: CASSQKGSQPQHF
V: TRBV10-1; J: TRBJ2-3; CDR3: CASSNLRWDTQYF